This T cell receptor beta chain was retrieved from a study of human T cells and chemical hapten exposure. On the study more broadly: Patch tests of 0.01% DPC on the upper back were read at 6 days.

As for time point: patch test 1, 2 weeks after DPC sensitization. Treatment: therapeutic diphenylcyclopropenone sensitization with weekly scalp DPC. Blood sampling occurred before each patch-test application. Trimming stripped 9 bases from V and 0 bases from J, with 15 bases between. The CDR3 spans 15 residues. CDR1 is MDHEN, CDR2 SYDVKM, per germline. The study, taken as a whole, reports: TCRs whose frequency exceeded 1 in 1000 remained the same following DPC sensitization.

In its sample, this clonotype was seen a few times. Antigen unknown. TCRdb redid the calling of the RACE reads with MiXCR, one entry per CDR3 protein. This sample carries approximately 90,000 distinct CDR3 sequences, under 15% of them seen once, and the ten largest clones take over 2%. The clonotype was recovered from a woman aged 40 to 50 with alopecia areata. Some clones in this sample may be carry-over from other donors' samples. Sample: whole blood, taken in connection with sensitization to the hapten diphenylcyclopropenone (DPC). The rearrangement uses TRBV28 and TRBJ2-1; TRBD1 might be the D (6 bases). Here the CDR3 DNA reads TGTGCCAGTCTGGGGGCAGGGAGCTCCTACAATGAGCAGTTCTTC. Residues: CASLGAGSSYNEQFF.